What follows describes a single T cell receptor (beta chain). Its antigen is unknown. The source of the sample is a study of T cells expressing NK-cell markers. Across the whole study: Repertoires of TCR beta were obtained from T cells sorted as CD3+CD56+NKG2C+, CD3+CD56+NKG2C- and CD3+CD56-NKG2C+. Regarding the study as a whole: Clarity on HCMV specificity was lacking for the expanded NKG2C+ T cell clones.

The cDNA for TCR beta came from 5'RACE template switching with UMIs. TCRdb reworked the 5' RACE reads into one entry per CDR3 protein, no DNA. The repertoire table contains approximately 170,000 distinct CDR3 sequences. The CDR3 runs 17 residues. The germline V gene has CDR1 MNHEY and CDR2 SVGEGT. The rearrangement links TRBV6-2 or TRBV6-3 to TRBJ2-5; lacking DNA, the TRBD1 call made by TCRdb goes unchecked. The clonotype comes from a man between 18 and 69 years old in good health. Sequencing was done on a sample of blood T cells: a sorted CD56 or NKG2C T cell subset, CD4+ or CD8+ T cells, or bulk PBMC T cells (not recorded which). CDR3 protein: CASSYPRQGVPQETQYF.